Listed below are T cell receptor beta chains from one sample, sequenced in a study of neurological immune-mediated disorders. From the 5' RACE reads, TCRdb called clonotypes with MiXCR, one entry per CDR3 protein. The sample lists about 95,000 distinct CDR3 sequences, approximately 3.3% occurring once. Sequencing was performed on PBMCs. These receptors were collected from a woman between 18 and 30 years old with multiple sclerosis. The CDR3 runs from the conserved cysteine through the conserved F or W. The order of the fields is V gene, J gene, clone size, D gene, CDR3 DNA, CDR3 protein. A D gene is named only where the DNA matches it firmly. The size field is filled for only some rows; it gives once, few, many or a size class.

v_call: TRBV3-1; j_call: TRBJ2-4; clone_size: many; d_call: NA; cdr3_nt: TGTGCCAGCAGCCCCCGTCTAGGACGTGGCAAAAACATTCAGTACTTC; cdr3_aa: CASSPRLGRGKNIQYF
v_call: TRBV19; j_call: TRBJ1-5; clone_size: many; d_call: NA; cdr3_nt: TGTGCCAGTAGTCCACAGCCGTATAGCAATCAGCCCCAGCATTTT; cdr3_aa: CASSPQPYSNQPQHF
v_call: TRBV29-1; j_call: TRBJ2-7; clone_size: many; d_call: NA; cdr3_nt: TGCAGCGTTGAAGATGTGGATTCCTACGAGCAGTACTTC; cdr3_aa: CSVEDVDSYEQYF
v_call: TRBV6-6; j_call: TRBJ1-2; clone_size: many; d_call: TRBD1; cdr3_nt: TGTGCCAGCAGCCCGGACAGGGTTCGCCTCGGCTATGGCTACACCTTC; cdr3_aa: CASSPDRVRLGYGYTF
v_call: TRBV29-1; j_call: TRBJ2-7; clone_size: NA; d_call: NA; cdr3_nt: TGCAGCGTCTCAAGGAGGGACGGGAAGAGCTCCTACGAGCAGTACTTC; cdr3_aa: CSVSRRDGKSSYEQYF
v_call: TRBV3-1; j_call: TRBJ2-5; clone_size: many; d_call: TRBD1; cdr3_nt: TGTGCCAGCAGCCGACAGGGCGAGAAGACCCAGTACTTC; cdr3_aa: CASSRQGEKTQYF
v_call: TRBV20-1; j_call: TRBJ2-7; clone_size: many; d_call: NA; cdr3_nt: TGCAGTGGCGCAGAATCCGATCCCTACGAGCAGTACTTC; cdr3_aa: CSGAESDPYEQYF
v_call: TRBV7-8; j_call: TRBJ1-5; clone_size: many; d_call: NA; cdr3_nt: TGTGCCAGCAGCCCCACAGGGCGCAATCAGCCCCAGCATTTT; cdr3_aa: CASSPTGRNQPQHF
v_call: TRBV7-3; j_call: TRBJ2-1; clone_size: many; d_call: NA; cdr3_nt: TGTGCCAGCAGCTCAGACAGCAGCTCCTACAATGAGCAGTTCTTC; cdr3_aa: CASSSDSSSYNEQFF
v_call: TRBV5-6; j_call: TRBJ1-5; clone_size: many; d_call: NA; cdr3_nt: TGTGCCAGCAGCTCTCTTAGAGGGACTAGCAATCAGCCCCAGCATTTT; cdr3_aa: CASSSLRGTSNQPQHF
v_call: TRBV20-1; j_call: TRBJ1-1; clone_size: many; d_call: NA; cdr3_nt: TGCAGTGCTAGTAGAGGGGTCGTAGTAGGTGAAGCTTTCTTT; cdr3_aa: CSASRGVVVGEAFF
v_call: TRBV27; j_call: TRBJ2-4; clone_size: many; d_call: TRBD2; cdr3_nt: TGTGCCAGCAGTGACGGGGGGGCTGTGAGCATTCAGTACTTC; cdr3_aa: CASSDGGAVSIQYF
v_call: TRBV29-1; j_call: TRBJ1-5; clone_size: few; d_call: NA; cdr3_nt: TGCAGCGACAGCACGGGTGTCGATCAGCCCCAGCATTTT; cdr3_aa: CSDSTGVDQPQHF
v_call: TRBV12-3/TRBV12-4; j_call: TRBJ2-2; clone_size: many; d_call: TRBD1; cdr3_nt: TGTGCCAGCAGTCCTCCTGGGACAGGACTTCTTCTGAGTACCGGGGAGCTGTTTTTT; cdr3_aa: CASSPPGTGLLLSTGELFF
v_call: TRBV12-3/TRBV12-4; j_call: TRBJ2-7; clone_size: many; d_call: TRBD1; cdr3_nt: TGTGCCAGCAGACCAACAGGGGGCAATTACGAGCAGTACTTC; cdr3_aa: CASRPTGGNYEQYF
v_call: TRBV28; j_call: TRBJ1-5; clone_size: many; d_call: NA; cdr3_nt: TGTGCCTCTCAAAACGCAGGTCCCAATCAGCCCCAGCATTTT; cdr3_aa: CASQNAGPNQPQHF
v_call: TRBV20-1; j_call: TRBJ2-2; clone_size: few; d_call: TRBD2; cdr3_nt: TGCAGTGCTCGGACTAGCCATACCGGGGAGCTGTTTTTT; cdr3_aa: CSARTSHTGELFF
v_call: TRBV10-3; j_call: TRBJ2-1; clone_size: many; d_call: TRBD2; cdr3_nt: TGTGCCACCAAGGATCCGGGGGGGCACAATGAGCAGTTCTTC; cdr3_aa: CATKDPGGHNEQFF
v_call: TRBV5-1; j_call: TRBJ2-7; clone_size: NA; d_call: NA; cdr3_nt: TGCGCCAGCAGCTCCCCGGGACACGCCTACGAGCAGTACTTC; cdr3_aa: CASSSPGHAYEQYF
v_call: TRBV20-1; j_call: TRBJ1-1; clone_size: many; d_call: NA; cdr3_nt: TGCAGTGCTCGAGGACCCGGGATCTCCTTAAACACTGAAGCTTTCTTT; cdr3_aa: CSARGPGISLNTEAFF
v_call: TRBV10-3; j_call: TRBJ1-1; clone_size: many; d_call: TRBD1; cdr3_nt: TGTGCCATCAGCCCGACAGGGGGGAACACTGAAGCTTTCTTT; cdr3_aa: CAISPTGGNTEAFF
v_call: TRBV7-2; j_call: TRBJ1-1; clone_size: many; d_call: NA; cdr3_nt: TGTGCCAGCAGCGCGAACGTGGACACTGAAGCTTTCTTT; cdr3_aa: CASSANVDTEAFF
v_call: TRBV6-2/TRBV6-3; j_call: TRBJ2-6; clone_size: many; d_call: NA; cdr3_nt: TGTGCCAGCAGTTACTCGGTATCTGGGGCCAACGTCCTGACTTTC; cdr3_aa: CASSYSVSGANVLTF
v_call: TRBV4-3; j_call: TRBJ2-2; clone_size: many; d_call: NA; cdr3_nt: TGCGCCAGCAGCCAGACCACCGGGGTCGGGGAGCTGTTTTTT; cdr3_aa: CASSQTTGVGELFF
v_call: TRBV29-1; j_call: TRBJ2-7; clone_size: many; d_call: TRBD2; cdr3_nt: TGCAGCGTGGGGACTAGCGGGAGGGGATACGAGCAGTACTTC; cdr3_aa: CSVGTSGRGYEQYF
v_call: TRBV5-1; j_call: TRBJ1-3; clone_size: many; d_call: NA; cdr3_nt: TGCGCCAGCAGCATCAGCGGGGGAACTGGAAACACCATATATTTT; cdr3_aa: CASSISGGTGNTIYF
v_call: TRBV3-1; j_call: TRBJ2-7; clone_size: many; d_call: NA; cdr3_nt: TGTGCCAGCACCCCACGGGGGGCGCGTGACGAGCAGTACTTC; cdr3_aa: CASTPRGARDEQYF
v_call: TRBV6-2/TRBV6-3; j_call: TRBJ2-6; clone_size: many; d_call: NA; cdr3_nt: TGTGCCAGCAGTTACGTGGGAGAGTACTCTGGGGCCAACGTCCTGACTTTC; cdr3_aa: CASSYVGEYSGANVLTF
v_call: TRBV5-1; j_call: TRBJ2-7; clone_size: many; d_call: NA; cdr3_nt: TGCGCCAGCACCCCCGGGACCCAGTCCTACGAGCAGTACTTC; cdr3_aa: CASTPGTQSYEQYF
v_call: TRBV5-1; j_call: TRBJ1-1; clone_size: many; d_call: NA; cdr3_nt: TGCGCCAGCAGCTTGGGGGCGGTGAACACTGAAGCTTTCTTT; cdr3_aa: CASSLGAVNTEAFF
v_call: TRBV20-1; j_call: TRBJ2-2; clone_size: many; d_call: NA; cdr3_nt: TGCAGTGCTAGAGATACGGGTAGCGGTGGTGGGGAGCTGTTTTTT; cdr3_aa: CSARDTGSGGGELFF
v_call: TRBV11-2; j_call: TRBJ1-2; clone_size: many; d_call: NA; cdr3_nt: TGTGCCAGCAGCACGTACAGCCGGCGGGGGGGCAGAGGCTACACCTTC; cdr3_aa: CASSTYSRRGGRGYTF
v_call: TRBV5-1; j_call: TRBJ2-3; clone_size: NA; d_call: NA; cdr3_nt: TGCGCCAGCATCCACACCCAGGGAACAGATACGCAGTATTTT; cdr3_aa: CASIHTQGTDTQYF
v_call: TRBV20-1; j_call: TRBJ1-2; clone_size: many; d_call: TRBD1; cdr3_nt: TGCAGTGCTAGAGATTCCCGGACAGGGAAGGGATATGGCTACACCTTC; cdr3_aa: CSARDSRTGKGYGYTF
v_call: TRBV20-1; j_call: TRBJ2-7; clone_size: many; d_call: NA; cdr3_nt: TGCAGTGCTAGAGACAGCTCCTACGAGCAGTACTTC; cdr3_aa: CSARDSSYEQYF
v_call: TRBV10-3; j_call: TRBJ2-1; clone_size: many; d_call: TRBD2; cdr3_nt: TGTGCCATCACCTCGACTAGCGGGAGCTATTCGTACAATGAGCAGTTCTTC; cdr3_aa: CAITSTSGSYSYNEQFF
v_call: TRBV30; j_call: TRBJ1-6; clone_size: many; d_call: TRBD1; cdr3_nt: TGTGCCTGGATCCGGGACAGCGGTTCACCCCTCCACTTT; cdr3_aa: CAWIRDSGSPLHF
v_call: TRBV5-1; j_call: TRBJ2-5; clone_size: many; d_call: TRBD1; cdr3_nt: TGCGCCAGCAGCTTAACGGAAGGGACAGTACAAGAGACCCAGTACTTC; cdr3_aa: CASSLTEGTVQETQYF
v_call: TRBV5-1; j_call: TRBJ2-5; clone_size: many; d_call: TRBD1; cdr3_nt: TGCGCCAGCAGCACGGGACAGCAAGAGACCCAGTACTTC; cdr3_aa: CASSTGQQETQYF
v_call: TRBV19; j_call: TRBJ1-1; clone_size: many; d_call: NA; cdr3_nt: TGTGCCAGTTCCTGGGAGGGGAGGACTGAAGCTTTCTTT; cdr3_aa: CASSWEGRTEAFF
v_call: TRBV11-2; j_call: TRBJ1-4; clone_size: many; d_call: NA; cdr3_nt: TGTGCCAGCAGCTTAGATGGACTCCCTACTGGGACTAATGAAAAACTGTTTTTT; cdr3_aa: CASSLDGLPTGTNEKLFF
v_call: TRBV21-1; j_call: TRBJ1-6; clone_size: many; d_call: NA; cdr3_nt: TGTGCCAGCATCACCGGGACAGGGGTTCTTAATTCACCCCTCCACTTT; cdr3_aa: CASITGTGVLNSPLHF
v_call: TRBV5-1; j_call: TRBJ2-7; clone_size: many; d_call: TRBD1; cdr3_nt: TGCGCCAGCAGCTCTGGGTGGACAGGGGTTTACGAGCAGTACTTC; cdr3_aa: CASSSGWTGVYEQYF
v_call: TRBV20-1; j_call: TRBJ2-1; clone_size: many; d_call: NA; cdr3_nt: TGCAGTGCTAGGCCTAGAGTCCTCAGGAGCTCCTACAATGAGCAGTTCTTC; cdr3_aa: CSARPRVLRSSYNEQFF
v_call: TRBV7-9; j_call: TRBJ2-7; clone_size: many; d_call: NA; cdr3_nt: TGTGCCAGCAGCTTAGAGGGTCAGCACTCCTACGAGCAGTACTTC; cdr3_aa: CASSLEGQHSYEQYF
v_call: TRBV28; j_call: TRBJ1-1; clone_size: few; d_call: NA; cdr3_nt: TGTGCCAGCACTTACCAGGGGATGAACACTGAAGCTTTCTTT; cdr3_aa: CASTYQGMNTEAFF
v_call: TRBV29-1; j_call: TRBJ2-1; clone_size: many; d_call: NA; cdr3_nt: TGCAGCCCACTCTCGGGTAGCAATGAGCAGTTCTTC; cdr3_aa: CSPLSGSNEQFF
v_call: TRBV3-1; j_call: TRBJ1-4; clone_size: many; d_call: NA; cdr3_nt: TGTGCCAGCAGCCAAGAGGGAACAGTCGAAAAACTGTTTTTT; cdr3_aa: CASSQEGTVEKLFF
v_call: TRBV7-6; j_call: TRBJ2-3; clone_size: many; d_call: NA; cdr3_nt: TGTGCCAGCAGCCCTATATGGAGCACAGATACGCAGTATTTT; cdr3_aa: CASSPIWSTDTQYF
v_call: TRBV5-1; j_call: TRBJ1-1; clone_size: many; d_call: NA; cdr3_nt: TGCGCCAGCAGCGAGTATCCGGGACTCGAGAACACTGAAGCTTTCTTT; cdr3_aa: CASSEYPGLENTEAFF
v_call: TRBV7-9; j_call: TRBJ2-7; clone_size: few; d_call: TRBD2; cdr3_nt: TGTGCCAGCACCCCCGGGGGGAGGGGAACTATCGAGCAGTACTTC; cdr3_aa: CASTPGGRGTIEQYF
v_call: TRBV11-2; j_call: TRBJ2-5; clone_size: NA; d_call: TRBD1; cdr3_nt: TGTGCCAGCAGATTGACAGGGGAACAGACCCAGTACTTC; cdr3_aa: CASRLTGEQTQYF
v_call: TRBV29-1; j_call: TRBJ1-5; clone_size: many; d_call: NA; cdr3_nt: TGCAGCGTTCGACCCAATAGCAATCAGCCCCAGCATTTT; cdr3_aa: CSVRPNSNQPQHF
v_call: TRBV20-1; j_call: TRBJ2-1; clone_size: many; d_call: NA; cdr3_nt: TGCAGTGCTAGCTTCCCGGACAGACACAATGAGCAGTTCTTC; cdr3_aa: CSASFPDRHNEQFF
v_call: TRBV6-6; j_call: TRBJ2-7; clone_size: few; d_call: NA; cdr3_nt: TGTGCCAGCAGTTACGGTAGGGCGGGGTACGAGCAGTACTTC; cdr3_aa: CASSYGRAGYEQYF